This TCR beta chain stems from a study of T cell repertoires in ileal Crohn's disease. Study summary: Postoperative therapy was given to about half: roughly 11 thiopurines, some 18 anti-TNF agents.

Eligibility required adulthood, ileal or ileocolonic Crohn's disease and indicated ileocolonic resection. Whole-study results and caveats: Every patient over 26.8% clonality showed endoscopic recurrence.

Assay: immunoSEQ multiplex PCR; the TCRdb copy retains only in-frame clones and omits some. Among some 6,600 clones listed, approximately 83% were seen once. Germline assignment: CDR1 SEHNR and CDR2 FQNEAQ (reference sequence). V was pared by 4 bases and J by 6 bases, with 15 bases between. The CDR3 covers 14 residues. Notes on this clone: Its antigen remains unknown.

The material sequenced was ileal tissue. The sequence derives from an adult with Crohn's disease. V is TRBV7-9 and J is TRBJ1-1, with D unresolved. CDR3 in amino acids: CASSSPAGRSEAFF. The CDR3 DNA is TGTGCCAGCAGCTCCCCGGCGGGGAGGTCTGAAGCTTTCTTT.